This T cell receptor beta chain was retrieved from a study of blood T cell repertoires in COVID-19 (dated by TCRdb to 2018 to 2020). Concerning the study at large: The collaborator samples originated in the United States, Italy and Spain and spanned the acute and convalescent phases of COVID-19. The sample metadata nearly always contained a de-identified subject ID, COVID-19 status, age in years and sex. The material from the prospective study consisted of cDNA or gDNA derived from T cells, B-cell-depleted T cells, or PBMCs. Deeply sampled blood TCRbeta repertoires from subjects exposed to, actively infected with, or recovered from COVID-19 were included in the dataset. Where available, HLA class I and class II types were obtained from metadata supplied by the sample provider rather than from assay-based typing. The samples were drawn from the first 160 participants of the ongoing ImmuneRACE study and from 1,200 or so subjects provided by 6 global collaborators. The repertoires were released in a freely available public database intended as a resource for research on the immune response to SARS-CoV-2. The study at large found these results: The quantity of clinical and demographic metadata differed by source and by participant and was supplied without curation.

As for this clone: The antigen this receptor binds is unknown. Base qualities are not recorded, but no much larger clone differs from it by a single base.

Collaborating institutions collected whole blood in K2EDTA tubes following their own protocols. For TCRbeta analysis, collaborators shipped samples as frozen whole blood, isolated PBMCs, or DNA extracted from either of those sample types. According to the germline V gene, CDR1 reads SGHTA and CDR2 reads FQGNSA. The V end gives up 1 base and the J end 4 bases, leaving 2 bases in the junction not matched to a gene. Counted from cysteine to phenylalanine, this CDR3 has 17 amino acids. Just the 51-base CDR3 DNA is kept, in frame starting at base 1. TCRbeta CDR3 regions were amplified from genomic DNA using the immunoSEQ Assay, a bias-controlled multiplex PCR. As for the original processing: The number of nucleated cells in each sample was estimated from the amplification of reference gene primers within the assay. To quantify the absolute abundance of each unique TCRbeta CDR3 rearrangement, sequence reads were collapsed and filtered. For each sample, productive Simpson clonality was calculated by taking the square root of Simpson's diversity index across productive rearrangements. Entries here come from immuneACCESS through TCRdb and include only in-frame sequences with V and J called. Some clones fail to appear in such tables; in the studies checked, an unresolved V gene covers under half of the shortfall, and the cause of the remainder is unknown. V, J and clone size reflect that table, while D and trimming were determined from the DNA. Present in this sample are over 90,000 clones, approximately 86% of which were seen just once. 1.5% to 2% of the sample lies in the top ten.

Sequences were obtained from peripheral blood. This receptor chain uses TRBV7-2 and TRBJ2-1, with 15 bases aligning to TRBD2. This clonotype was sampled from a man aged 80 or over with acute or convalescent COVID-19. CDR3 sequence: CASSLGGLAGGYNEQFF. The nucleotides are TGTGCCAGCAGCTTAGGAGGACTAGCGGGAGGGTACAATGAGCAGTTCTTC.